The entry that follows covers one T cell receptor beta chain sequence. Its antigen is undetermined. Likely unrecorded immune exposures existed in these nominally healthy donors. This sample was taken from a study of cytomegalovirus exposure and HLA in healthy donors. Study-level results: Earlier analysis found most TCR beta V segments productive about 90% or about 30% of the time.

13 Jbeta primers and 60 Vbeta primers were used for the PCR. Profiled with immunoSEQ multiplex PCR; TCRdb holds only in-frame clones, not every one. Of just over 150,000 clones listed, 80% to 90% are singletons. The sequence derives from a man between 45 and 60 years old in good health and CMV-seropositive. Sequencing was performed on PBMCs.

Here the CDR3 DNA reads TGTGCCAGCACAGGGGTACCCACTGAAGCTTTCTTT. Its translation is CASTGVPTEAFF. The chain carries TRBV28 and TRBJ1-1, with D maybe TRBD1 (6 bases). From germline, CDR1 is MDHEN and CDR2 SYDVKM. The CDR3 spans 12 residues. V lost 7 bases to trimming and J lost 4 bases, with 10 bases between them.